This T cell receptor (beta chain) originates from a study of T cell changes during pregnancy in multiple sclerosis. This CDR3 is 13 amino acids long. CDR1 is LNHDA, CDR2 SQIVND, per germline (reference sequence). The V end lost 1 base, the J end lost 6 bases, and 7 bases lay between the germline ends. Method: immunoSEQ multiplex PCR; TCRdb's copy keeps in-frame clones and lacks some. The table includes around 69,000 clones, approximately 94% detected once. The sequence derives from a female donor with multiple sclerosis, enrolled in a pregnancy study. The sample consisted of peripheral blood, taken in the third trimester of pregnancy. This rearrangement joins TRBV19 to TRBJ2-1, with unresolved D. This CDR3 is CASSIGAINEQFF. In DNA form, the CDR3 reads TGTGCCAGTAGTATAGGGGCTATCAATGAGCAGTTCTTC.